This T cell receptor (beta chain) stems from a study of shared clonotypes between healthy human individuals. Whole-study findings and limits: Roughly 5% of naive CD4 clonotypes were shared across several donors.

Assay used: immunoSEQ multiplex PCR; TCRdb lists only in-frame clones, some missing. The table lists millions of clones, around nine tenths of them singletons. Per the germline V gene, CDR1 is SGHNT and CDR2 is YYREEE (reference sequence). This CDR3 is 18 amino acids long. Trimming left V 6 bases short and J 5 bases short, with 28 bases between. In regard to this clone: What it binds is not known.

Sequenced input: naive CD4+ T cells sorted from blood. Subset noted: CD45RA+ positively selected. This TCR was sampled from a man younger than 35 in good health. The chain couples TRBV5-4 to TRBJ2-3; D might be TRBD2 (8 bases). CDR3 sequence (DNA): TGTGCCAGCACCATAGGGGGCGGAGCGGGGGCCCCTTTAGATACGCAGTATTTT. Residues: CASTIGGGAGAPLDTQYF.